Here is one T cell receptor (beta chain) with its context. Method: immunoSEQ multiplex PCR; TCRdb's copy keeps in-frame clones and lacks some. The table has a few hundred thousand clones, about 92% seen once; the top ten hold around 1.8%. The record originates from a study of Ad26.COV2.S vaccination and SARS-CoV-2 variants. Background on the study: Dosing was one shot or two shots 56 days apart.

Treatment defined: 15 to 20 received Ad26.COV2.S at low or high dose, single or two shots; about 5 received placebo; per-sample allocation not given. Collection of samples fell on day 63 after the first vaccine or placebo injection. V lost 6 bases to trimming and J lost 3 bases; unmatched junction nucleotides: 6. CDR3 length: 15 residues. Germline CDR1 is LGHDT and CDR2 is YNNKEL (reference sequence). This chain links TRBV3-1 (or the pseudogene TRBV3-2) with TRBJ2-7; 12 bases line up with TRBD2. The receptor comes from a person aged 18-60 years who received the Ad26.COV2.S COVID-19 vaccine or a placebo. The sample consisted of peripheral blood, taken in a trial of Ad26.COV2.S vaccine versus placebo. The CDR3 here is CASSLLAGGSYEQYF. The CDR3 DNA reads as TGTGCCAGCAGTCTTCTAGCGGGGGGGAGCTACGAGCAGTACTTC.